Below, 23 T cell receptor beta chains from the same sample are listed, as sequenced in a study of primary melanoma T cells and metastatic recurrence (dated by TCRdb to the early 2020s). Libraries came from the immunoSEQ multiplex PCR assay. This is the immuneACCESS table as TCRdb keeps it, with only in-frame sequences that have V and J called. A part of the clones is gone; compared with another copy, unresolved V genes explain less than half, and the rest is unexplained. The sample table shows several hundred clones, and around 72% are seen once. In total, the top ten clones hold 9.5% to 15% of the sample. Sequenced input: melanoma tumor tissue. These receptors came from a human donor with melanoma.

This clone is a singleton in its sample. The rearrangement joins TRBV9 to TRBJ2-2, with TRBD1 matching 7 bases. The ends lost 5 bases at V and 0 bases at J; junction bases unmatched: 4. Germline CDR1 reads SGDLS; CDR2 reads YYNGEE. The CDR3 has 15 residues. The CDR3 here is CASRAGTANTGELFF. The CDR3 bases are TGTGCCAGCAGAGCCGGGACAGCGAACACCGGGGAGCTGTTTTTT.

The chain recombines TRBV11-3 with TRBJ2-1; D unclear. Per germline, CDR1 SGHNT and CDR2 YENEEA. The V end was cut by 6 bases, the J end by 2 bases, with 14 bases between. The CDR3 covers 15 residues. The CDR3 is CASSSLLTAYNEQFF. CDR3 in DNA: TGTGCCAGCAGTTCCTTGTTAACAGCCTACAATGAGCAGTTCTTC.

This clone was counted between two and nine times. This chain joins TRBV6-8 and TRBJ2-7; D might be TRBD1 or TRBD2, each matching 7 bases. V gave up 0 bases and J gave up 8 bases, with 17 bases separating them. The germline gives CDR1 MNHGY, CDR2 SAAAGT. The CDR3 length is 15 residues. The CDR3 loop reads CASSYSGRGLSKQYV. CDR3 sequence (DNA): TGTGCCAGCAGTTACTCGGGGAGGGGGCTATCCAAGCAGTACGTC.

The chain carries TRBV7-5 and TRBJ1-3. TRBV7-5 has pseudogene status. This CDR3 is 14 amino acids long. The CDR3 here is CASSLTHSGNTIYF. The CDR3 nucleotides read TGTGCCAGCAGCTTGACCCACTCTGGAAACACCATATATTTT.

The CDR3 region has the DNA TGCGCCAGCAGCCAAGCCTGTCGGGACAGCACGGAAGGCTACGAGCAGTACGTC. It codes for CASSQACRDSTEGYEQYV. The V and J genes are TRBV4-1 and TRBJ2-7; 7 bases map to TRBD1. The CDR3 runs 18 residues. Germline CDR1 reads MGHRA; CDR2 reads YSYEKL. The J segment lost 3 bases and the V segment lost 1 base, leaving 15 bases of the junction unmatched.

This clone was counted a few times. The chain employs TRBV6-8 and TRBJ1-1; a weak D match, TRBD1 (6 bases). The CDR3 is 15 amino acids. Trimming removed 5 bases from V and 1 base from J, with 14 bases in between. Germline V gives CDR1 MNHGY, CDR2 SAAAGT. The CDR3 protein is CASSLTGSPNTEAFF. The DNA for the CDR3 is TGTGCCAGCAGTCTCACAGGGAGCCCGAACACTGAAGCTTTCTTT.

This clone was seen only a few times. The rearrangement joins TRBV11-3 to TRBJ1-6; maybe TRBD1 (6 bases). The CDR3 consists of 17 residues. Trimming pared 4 bases from V and 6 bases from J, leaving 19 bases between. CDR1 is SGHNT and CDR2 is YENEEA in the germline V gene. CDR3 DNA sequence: TGTGCCAGCAGCTCGCATGATATTGGGGGCATTAATTCACCCCTCCACTTT. It specifies CASSSHDIGGINSPLHF. The whole variable domain, filled in from reference TRBV11-3 and TRBJ1-6, reads EAGVVQSPRYKIIEKKQPVAFWCNPISGHNTLYWYLQNLGQGPELLIRYENEEAVDDSQLPKDRFSAERLKGVDSTLKIQPAELGDSAVYLCASSSHDIGGINSPLHFGNGTRLTVT.

The chain couples TRBV10-3 to TRBJ1-4; D gene ambiguous. In germline, CDR1 is ENHRY, CDR2 SYGVKD. Trimming pared 2 bases from V and 8 bases from J, leaving 15 bases between. The CDR3 loop spans 15 amino acids. CDR3 in DNA: TGTGCCATCAGTGAGGGGGATCCAGATCGGGAAAAACTGTTTTTT. Its translation: CAISEGDPDREKLFF.

Details on this clone: The junction and the germline gene differ at one end; a read error may be behind it. V and J are TRBV6-8 and TRBJ1-1; perhaps TRBD1 as D (6 bases). The germline gives CDR1 MNHGY, CDR2 SAAAGT. This CDR3 comprises 14 residues. CDR3 loop: CASSPRGENIEAFF. Written as DNA, the CDR3 is TGTGCCAGCAGCCCCAGGGGAGAGAACATTGAAGCTTTCTTT.

The chain recombines TRBV14 with TRBJ2-3; D remains ambiguous. V lost 4 bases and J lost 2, with 10 bases in between. CDR3 length equals 14 residues. Per germline, CDR1 SGHDN and CDR2 FVKESK. The DNA of the CDR3 is TGTGCCAGCAGCCCCGGACGGGTCACAGATACGCAGTATTTT. Its translation is CASSPGRVTDTQYF.

The CDR3 coding sequence is TGTGCCAGCTCACCCCCTAGGGGGGTTGGCTATGGCTACACCTTC. As protein: CASSPPRGVGYGYTF. The chain employs TRBV18 and TRBJ1-2; weak D call: TRBD1 (6 bases). The CDR3 totals 15 residues. Germline CDR1 and CDR2: KGHSH and LQKENI. Deletions cut 3 bases from V and 4 bases from J, with 15 bases between.

The chain combines TRBV19 with TRBJ2-3; 10 bases map to TRBD2. J gave up 4 bases and V 5 bases, and 9 bases lay outside the gene matches. The germline V gene has CDR1 LNHDA and CDR2 SQIVND (reference sequence). The CDR3 spans 16 residues. The CDR3 region has the DNA TGTGCCAGTAGTTCGCCCGGGACTAGCGTCGCAGATACGCAGTATTTT. This gives the protein CASSSPGTSVADTQYF.

In its sample, this clone was seen a few times. The CDR3 here is CASAGAGGSYNEQFF. In DNA, the CDR3 is TGTGCTAGTGCGGGCGCCGGTGGTTCGTACAATGAGCAGTTCTTC. The chain joins TRBV12-5 to TRBJ2-1; the D is unclear. V lost 7 bases and J lost 4, with 17 bases in between. The CDR3 covers 15 residues. Germline loops: CDR1 LGHNT, CDR2 FRNRAP.

The CDR3 sequence is CASSLGGKKTGELFF. CDR3 sequence (DNA): TGTGCCAGCAGCCTCGGCGGAAAAAAGACCGGGGAGCTGTTTTTT. The genes are TRBV7-1 and TRBJ2-2, with D hard to call. TRBV7-1 is classed as an ORF, of uncertain function. This CDR3 contains 15 residues. V lost 5 bases and J 5 bases, leaving 15 bases between the germline ends.

This clone was seen a handful of times. Its ends do not fully match the called genes, so a read error is possible. The rearrangement joins TRBV6-8 to TRBJ2-6; D unclear. This CDR3 has 16 residues. The germline gives CDR1 MNHGY, CDR2 SAAAGT. The CDR3 sequence: CASSDSAPSGANVLTF. CDR3 DNA: TGTGCCAGCAGTGACTCGGCGCCCTCTGGGGCCAACGTCCTGACTTTC.

This clone is hyperexpanded in the sample. This rearrangement joins TRBV19 to TRBJ2-5; 8 positions agree with TRBD2. The CDR3 sequence is 12 residues long. With 7 bases clipped from V and 7 bases from J, the junction kept 5 bases outside the gene matches. Germline CDR1 LNHDA, CDR2 SQIVND (reference sequence). The CDR3 DNA is TGTGCCAGTACCCCGGGAGGGGGGACCCAGTACTTC. Amino acid sequence: CASTPGGGTQYF.

In its sample, this clone is hyperexpanded (1% or more). The chain is built from TRBV6-8 and TRBJ2-2; 10 bases are shared with TRBD2. The J segment lost 3 bases and the V segment lost 2 bases, leaving 12 bases of the junction unmatched. CDR1 and CDR2 (germline): MNHGY, SAAAGT. The CDR3 has 19 amino acids. The CDR3 protein is CASSYLAGASMDDTGELFF. The CDR3, as DNA: TGTGCCAGCAGTTACCTAGCGGGGGCTTCAATGGACGACACCGGGGAGCTGTTTTTT.

This chain links TRBV6-7 with TRBJ1-2; D call uncertain. TRBV6-7 is recorded as an ORF, its role being uncertain. V was clipped by 2 bases and J by 7 bases, with 5 bases between them. This CDR3 spans 11 amino acids. This CDR3 reads CASSYAGGYTF. The CDR3, as DNA: TGTGCCAGCAGTTACGCAGGTGGCTACACCTTC.

About this clone: An end of the junction does not agree with germline; a read error may underlie this. J is TRBJ2-3 and V is TRBV6-8; D is ambiguous. Germline assignment: CDR1 MNHGY and CDR2 SAAAGT. The CDR3 runs 15 residues. The CDR3 sequence is CASSYSLAVTNTQYF. CDR3 nucleotides: TGTGCCAGCAGTTACTCTTTAGCTGTCACAAATACGCAGTATTTT.

The rearrangement joins TRBV23-1 to TRBJ1-1; D ambiguous. TRBV23-1 is filed as an ORF, its function uncertain. Trimming pared 6 bases from V and 7 bases from J, leaving 27 bases between. The CDR3 length is 17 residues. In DNA form, the CDR3 reads TGCGCCAGCAGCCAAGAAAAGAGTATGGACGTTAGTCGTGAAGCTTTCTTT. It encodes CASSQEKSMDVSREAFF.

The J gene is TRBJ2-3, the V gene TRBV11-3; tentative D call: TRBD1 (5 bases). The CDR3 contains 15 residues. V lost 2 bases to trimming and J lost 4 bases, with 13 bases between them. CDR1 and CDR2 from the germline V gene are SGHNT and YENEEA. In DNA form, the CDR3 reads TGTGCCAGCAGCTTAACGACAGTCGCCTCAGATACGCAGTATTTT. Translating gives CASSLTTVASDTQYF.

The rearrangement links TRBV15 to TRBJ2-1, with 8 bases that match TRBD2. This CDR3 is built from 18 residues. Germline trimming cut 1 base from V and 6 bases from J; bases unmatched to any gene: 14. The germline CDR1 and CDR2 sequences are LNHNV and YYDKDF (reference sequence). CDR3 in DNA: TGTGCCACCAGCAGAGGGATTTCCGGGGGGGCCCCCGGCAATGAGCAGTTCTTC. Its translation: CATSRGISGGAPGNEQFF.

The chain couples TRBV6-8 to TRBJ2-2, with D perhaps being TRBD1 or TRBD2 (5 bases each). The CDR3 covers 12 residues. The V gene lost 2 bases and the J gene lost 8 bases, with 6 bases spanning the gap. The V gene's germline CDR1 is MNHGY and CDR2 SAAAGT. The CDR3 bases are TGTGCCAGCAGTTACGGGGGAGGGGAGCTGTTTTTT. The encoded protein is CASSYGGGELFF.